This TCR beta chain was sequenced during a study of T cells in Graves' hyperthyroidism and ophthalmopathy. A remark on this clonotype: Because it lacks the conserved phenylalanine or tryptophan at the end, this CDR3 is likely a read error. The DNA is left out, because the CDR3 cannot be placed on it with certainty; the CDR3 is given as TCRdb lists it.

It was RNA transcripts that yielded the amplified TCR beta CDR3 regions. HTBI primers were the set used in a first-round RT-PCR of the TCR CDR3. One entry per CDR3 protein results from TCRdb running MiXCR on the multiplex PCR reads. The sample carries tens of thousands of distinct CDR3 sequences, about 50% recorded once. Germline V lookup: CDR1 SGHAT, CDR2 FQNNGV. The CDR3 is 13 residues long, counting both termini. The V and J genes are TRBV11-2 and TRBJ2-5; the table's D call of TRBD2 was not tested on the DNA. The sequence derives from a woman in her fifties or sixties with Graves' hyperthyroidism that later progressed to Graves' ophthalmopathy. What was sequenced was blood. The CDR3 loop reads CASSPKGGAGRAL.